Listed here are 16 T cell receptor beta chains from one sample, sequenced in a study of blood T cells in healthy people across ages. The authors ran a second PCR of 7 to 11 cycles using a sample-barcoded 5' primer and a J-beta primer mix. MiXCR was run by TCRdb on the 5' RACE reads, yielding one entry per CDR3 protein. The sample yields approximately 1.5 million distinct CDR3 sequences, about 31% seen once. The sequenced sample consisted of blood. The receptors derive from a young woman in good health.

The chain employs TRBV20-1 and TRBJ2-3; D remains ambiguous. CDR3 length: 14 amino acids. Germline V lookup: CDR1 DFQATT, CDR2 SNEGSKA (reference sequence). Trimming cost V 5 bases and J 2 bases, with 14 bases left between them. CDR3 amino acids: CSAYRASFTDTQYF. For the CDR3, the DNA is TGCAGTGCTTACCGGGCCTCATTCACAGATACGCAGTATTTT.

With regard to this clonotype: Since a much larger clone is just one base distant, this may be a read error. The rearrangement links TRBV7-9 to TRBJ2-6, with D unclear. This CDR3 region has 17 residues. Germline CDR1 reads SEHNR; CDR2 reads FQNEAQ (reference sequence). The CDR3 region is CAGSLGSVSSGANVLTF. The CDR3 DNA reads as TGTGCCGGCAGCTTAGGCAGTGTCAGCTCTGGGGCCAACGTCCTGACTTTC.

The chain couples TRBV4-1 to TRBJ1-1; D gene unclear. This CDR3 is built from 15 residues. Trimming removed 7 bases at V and 0 bases at J, with 15 bases between. Germline lookup yields CDR1 MGHRA and CDR2 YSYEKL. CDR3 bases: TGCGCCAGCAACCCCGGGGAGGTTTTGAACACTGAAGCTTTCTTT. The encoded protein is CASNPGEVLNTEAFF.

CDR3 in DNA: TGCAGTGCTGTGAGGCGGGGGGGCACAGATACGCAGTATTTT. Protein product: CSAVRRGGTDTQYF. This chain joins TRBV20-1 and TRBJ2-3; 8 bases are shared with TRBD2. With 5 bases clipped from V and 1 base from J, the junction kept 5 bases outside the gene matches. In germline, CDR1 is DFQATT, CDR2 SNEGSKA (reference sequence). This CDR3 region has 14 residues.

This clonotype was recorded at least ten times. V usage is TRBV20-1 and J usage is TRBJ2-5; D call uncertain. Germline V CDR1 and CDR2: DFQATT, SNEGSKA (reference sequence). The CDR3 contains 14 residues. V lost 4 bases and J lost 5, with 17 bases in between. CDR3 in DNA: TGCAGTGCTACCGAGCCCCGGGCCAGGGAGACCCAGTACTTC. This codes for CSATEPRARETQYF.

This rearrangement joins TRBV5-1 to TRBJ1-1, with 7 bases aligning to TRBD1. Germline assignment: CDR1 SGHRS and CDR2 YFSETQ. CDR3 length: 14 amino acids. V lost 4 bases to trimming and J lost 4 bases; unmatched junction nucleotides: 7. CDR3 sequence: CASSVGQSSTEAFF. CDR3 nucleotides: TGCGCCAGCAGCGTGGGACAGTCGAGCACTGAAGCTTTCTTT.

With respect to this clonotype: This could be a read error, since a much larger clone is one nucleotide away. The genes are TRBV20-1 and TRBJ1-4; unclear D gene. Germline V lookup: CDR1 DFQATT, CDR2 SNEGSKA (reference sequence). The CDR3 loop spans 15 amino acids. In DNA form, the CDR3 reads TGCAGTGCGCCCCCCGAGGGATCAACTAATGAAAAACGGTTTTTT. Encoded protein: CSAPPEGSTNEKRFF.

The chain employs TRBV27 and TRBJ1-1; 7 bases align to TRBD1. J gave up 3 bases and V 3 bases, and 7 bases lay outside the gene matches. The CDR3 length is 15 residues. Germline assignment: CDR1 MNHEY and CDR2 SMNVEV (reference sequence). The CDR3 bases are TGTGCCAGCAGTTTGTCCAGGGGGTGGGACACTGAAGCTTTCTTT. This sequence encodes CASSLSRGWDTEAFF.

This sequence joins TRBV28 and TRBJ2-1; D call uncertain. Germline loops: CDR1 MDHEN, CDR2 SYDVKM. Between the trimmed V and J ends, which lost 11 bases and 2 bases, there was a span of 10 bases. This CDR3 is built from 12 residues. CDR3 coding DNA: TGTGCCGTAGGAGAAGCCTACAATGAGCAGTTCTTC. It codes for CAVGEAYNEQFF.

This clonotype was seen many times. One end of the junction is discordant with germline, which a read error may explain. The rearrangement links TRBV3-1 to TRBJ2-1; no definite D call. Per germline, CDR1 LGHDT and CDR2 YNNKEL (reference sequence). The CDR3 has 12 residues. DNA of the CDR3: TGCGCCAGCAGCCAGGTAGGCGGTGAGCAGTTCTTC. This translates into CASSQVGGEQFF.

The CDR3 coding sequence is TGTGCCAGCAGCAGGCAGGTTTATGGCTACAATGAGCAGTTCTTC. Translated, it gives CASSRQVYGYNEQFF. This rearrangement joins TRBV5-5 to TRBJ2-1; D gene unclear. CDR1 is SGHKS and CDR2 is YYEKEE in the germline V gene (reference sequence). The CDR3 contains 15 residues. V was cut by 4 bases and J by 3 bases, with 14 bases left in between.

This chain uses TRBV20-1 with TRBJ2-1; tentative D call: TRBD2 (6 bases). This CDR3 has 14 residues. The germline gives CDR1 DFQATT, CDR2 SNEGSKA (reference sequence). Trimming took off 7 bases at V and 0 bases at J, with 13 bases between the two ends. CDR3 amino acids: CSGSGGSSYNEQFF. CDR3 in DNA: TGCAGTGGGTCCGGGGGTAGCTCCTACAATGAGCAGTTCTTC.

The chain couples TRBV6-5 to TRBJ2-3, with TRBD2 identical over 10 bases. Germline V lookup: CDR1 MNHEY, CDR2 SVGAGI. The CDR3 consists of 16 residues. V lost 0 bases and J lost 4; bases outside the gene matches: 4. CDR3 nucleotide sequence: TGTGCCAGCAGTTACTCCCCTAGCGGGAGTGCAGATACGCAGTATTTT. It translates to CASSYSPSGSADTQYF.

This clonotype was observed a handful of times. The V and J genes are TRBV10-3 and TRBJ2-5; 13 bases line up with TRBD2. V lost 3 bases, J lost 2 bases, and 3 bases stayed unmatched. The CDR3 sequence is 16 residues long. Germline CDR1 reads ENHRY; CDR2 reads SYGVKD. The CDR3 loop reads CAISEGLAGAQETQYF. The CDR3 region has the DNA TGTGCCATCAGTGAAGGACTAGCGGGGGCTCAAGAGACCCAGTACTTC.

This clonotype was seen a handful of times. This sequence joins TRBV7-9 and TRBJ2-1; D perhaps matches TRBD1 (6 bases). Between the trimmed V and J ends, which lost 5 bases and 8 bases, there was a span of 19 bases. CDR1 is SEHNR and CDR2 is FQNEAQ in the germline V gene (reference sequence). This CDR3 contains 15 residues. This CDR3 reads CASSPTSGGGYEQFF. DNA of the CDR3: TGTGCCAGCAGCCCCACATCTGGGGGCGGTTATGAGCAGTTCTTC.

The chain combines TRBV28 with TRBJ2-2; D is unresolved. Trimming pared 1 base from V and 4 bases from J, leaving 13 bases between. The CDR3 covers 16 residues. Germline V gene sequence: CDR1 MDHEN, CDR2 SYDVKM. Here the CDR3 reads CASSLSTVVGTGELFF. In DNA, the CDR3 is TGTGCCAGCAGTTTATCCACGGTAGTAGGCACCGGGGAGCTGTTTTTT.